Described below is a single T cell receptor (beta chain) sequence and its context. The antigen remains undetermined. The length of the CDR3 is 21 residues. The V and J ends lost 1 base and 0 bases respectively, with 26 bases between them. The germline V gene has CDR1 SGHTA and CDR2 FQGTGA. With iRepertoire HTBI primers and Arm-PCR of CDR3 regions, TCR beta libraries were built. MiXCR, run by TCRdb on the multiplex PCR reads, gives a single entry per CDR3 protein. The table records roughly 610,000 distinct CDR3 sequences, approximately 15% of them present only once. Time point described: newly diagnosed GD, antithyroid drugs for less than 3 months. Scientists built the TCR library using RNA that was extracted from PBMCs. The source of the sample is a study of regulatory T cells in long-lasting Graves disease. Regarding the study as a whole: Those with persistent disease had in common more public clonotypes (2,741) than new patients (approximately 920).

This sample was also put to use in a study of T cells in Graves' hyperthyroidism and ophthalmopathy. That investigation notes: Stable disease denoted Graves' hyperthyroidism without ophthalmopathy progression within 18 months. A set of HTBI primers served as the primers for a first-round RT-PCR of the TCR CDR3. Most thyroid clonotypes that were expanded above 0.001 also turned up in blood.

The chain has TRBV7-3 and TRBJ2-3, with D possibly being TRBD1 (5 bases). The material was peripheral blood mononuclear cells (PBMCs), obtained at new diagnosis, from a patient treated with antithyroid drugs. The clonotype originates from a woman younger than 45 with Graves disease. This chain's CDR3 is CASSLKPTGHQGTSSTDTQYF. In DNA form, the CDR3 reads TGTGCCAGCAGCTTAAAGCCAACAGGTCACCAGGGCACTTCTAGCACAGATACGCAGTATTTT.